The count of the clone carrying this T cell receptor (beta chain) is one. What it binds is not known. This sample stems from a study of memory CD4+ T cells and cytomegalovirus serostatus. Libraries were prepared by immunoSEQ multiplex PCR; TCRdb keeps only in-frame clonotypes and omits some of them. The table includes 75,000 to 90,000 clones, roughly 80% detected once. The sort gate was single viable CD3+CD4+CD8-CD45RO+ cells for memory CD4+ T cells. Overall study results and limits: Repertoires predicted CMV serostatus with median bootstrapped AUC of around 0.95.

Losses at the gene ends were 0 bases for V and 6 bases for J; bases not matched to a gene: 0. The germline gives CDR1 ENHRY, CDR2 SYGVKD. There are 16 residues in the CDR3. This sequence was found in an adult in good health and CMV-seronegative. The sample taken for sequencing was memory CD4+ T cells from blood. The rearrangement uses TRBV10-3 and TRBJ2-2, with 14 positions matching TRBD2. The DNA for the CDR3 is TGTGCCATCAGTGAGTCGACTAGCGGGGGGGCCGGGGAGCTGTTTTTT. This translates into CAISESTSGGAGELFF.